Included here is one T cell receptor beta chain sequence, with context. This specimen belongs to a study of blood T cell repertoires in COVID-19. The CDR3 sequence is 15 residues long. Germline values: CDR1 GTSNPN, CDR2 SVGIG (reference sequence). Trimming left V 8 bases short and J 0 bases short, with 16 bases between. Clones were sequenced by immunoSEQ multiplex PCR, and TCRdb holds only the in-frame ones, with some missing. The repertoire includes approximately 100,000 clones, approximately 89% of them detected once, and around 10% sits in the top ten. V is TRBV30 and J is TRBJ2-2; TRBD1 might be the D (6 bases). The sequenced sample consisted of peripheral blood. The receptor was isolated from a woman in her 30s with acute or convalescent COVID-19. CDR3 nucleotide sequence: TGTGCCGTGACAGGTCCCTCCGCGAACACCGGGGAGCTGTTTTTT. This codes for CAVTGPSANTGELFF.